This T cell receptor beta chain was retrieved from a study of blood T cell repertoires in COVID-19. Study background: T cells, B-cell-depleted T cells, or PBMCs provided the cDNA or gDNA that served as material.

Followed longitudinally, the Seattle patients had been enrolled during active infection. This clone was recorded only once. As handled by the study authors: Nucleated cell counts were estimated from reference gene primer amplification. Some clones are missing from TCRdb's copy, which holds only in-frame ones; the method was immunoSEQ multiplex PCR. That table supplies the V and J calls and clone size; D and trimming were determined from the DNA. The table lists about 530,000 clones, 70% to 90% of them singletons. The TCR was taken from a woman between 50 and 59 years old with COVID-19, enrolled during active disease. The sample comprised peripheral blood.

CDR3 nucleotides: TGTGCCAGTAGTTTTGGACAGGGGGAGCTGTTTTTT. It encodes CASSFGQGELFF. J is TRBJ2-2 and V is TRBV19; maybe TRBD1 (6 bases). The CDR3 is 12 residues long. Trimming shortened V by 5 bases and J by 8 bases, and 9 bases separated the two germline ends. The germline V gene has CDR1 LNHDA and CDR2 SQIVND (reference sequence). The full variable domain, completed using reference TRBV19 and TRBJ2-2, is DGGITQSPKYLFRKEGQNVTLSCEQNLNHDAMYWYRQDPGQGLRLIYYSQIVNDFQKGDIAEGYSVSREKKESFPLTVTSAQKNPTAFYLCASSFGQGELFFGEGSRLTVL.